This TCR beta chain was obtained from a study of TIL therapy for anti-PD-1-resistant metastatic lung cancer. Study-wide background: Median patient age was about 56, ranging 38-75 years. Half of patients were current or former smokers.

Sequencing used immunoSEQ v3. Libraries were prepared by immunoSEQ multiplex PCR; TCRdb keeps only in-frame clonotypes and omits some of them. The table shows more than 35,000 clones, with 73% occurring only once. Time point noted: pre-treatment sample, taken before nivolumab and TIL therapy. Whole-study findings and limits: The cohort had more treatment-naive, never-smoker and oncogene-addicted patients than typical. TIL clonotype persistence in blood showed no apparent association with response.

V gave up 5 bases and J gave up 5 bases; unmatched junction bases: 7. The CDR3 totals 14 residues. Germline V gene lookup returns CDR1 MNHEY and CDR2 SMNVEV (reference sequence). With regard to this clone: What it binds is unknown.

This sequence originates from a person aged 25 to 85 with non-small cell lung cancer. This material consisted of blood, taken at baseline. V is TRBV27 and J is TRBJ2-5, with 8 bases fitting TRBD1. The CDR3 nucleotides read TGTGCCAGCAGTCCCAGGGGGCGCCGGGAGACCCAGTACTTC. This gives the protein CASSPRGRRETQYF.